Described below is a single T cell receptor (beta chain) sequence and its context. Antigen specificity is unknown. The sample comes from a study of cytomegalovirus exposure and HLA in healthy donors. Across the whole study: The same platform as the roughly 630 first-cohort repertoires was used for the 100 to 150 validation repertoires, a later analysis reported.

Findings and limits, study-wide: Most TCR sequences showed up rarely, but some public TCRs showed up in many donors. In vitro, a few CMV-associated chains proved specific for CMV antigens.

V was clipped by 1 base and J by 3 bases; unmatched bases: 8. This CDR3 comprises 16 residues. Germline CDR1 is MGHRA and CDR2 is YSYEKL. The approximately 120-subject validation cohort, separate from the roughly 700-subject first cohort, included the donors. Profiled with immunoSEQ multiplex PCR; TCRdb holds only in-frame clones, not every one. The table records more than 85,000 clones, around 86% of them present only once. The V call is TRBV4-1, the J call TRBJ2-5, with 7 bases aligning to TRBD2. This TCR was sampled from a woman younger than 30 in good health and CMV-seropositive. Input material: PBMCs. The CDR3 reads CASSQGLLLAEETQYF. For the CDR3, the DNA is TGCGCCAGCAGCCAAGGATTGCTGCTAGCGGAAGAGACCCAGTACTTC.